Listed below are T cell receptor beta chains from one sample, sequenced in a study of human T cells and chemical hapten exposure. Via MiXCR, TCRdb re-called the RACE reads, giving one row per CDR3 protein. Among fewer than 500,000 distinct CDR3 sequences listed, approximately 5.1% were seen once. The sample here was whole blood, taken in connection with sensitization to the hapten diphenylcyclopropenone (DPC). These TCRs come from a woman in her forties or fifties with alopecia areata. Some clones in this sample may be carry-over from other donors' samples. CDR3s include the opening cysteine and the closing phenylalanine or tryptophan. The D gene is left open where the match is weak. The size of a clone is reported for some rows only, either as once, few or many, or as a class for expanded clones.

TRBV5-1,few,TRBD2,TRBJ2-7,TGCGCCAGCAGCTTGGCCCCAGCGGGGGGCCGATACATCTCCTACGAGCAGTACTTC,CASSLAPAGGRYISYEQYF
TRBV11-2,few,-,TRBJ1-3,TGTGCCAGCAGCCGGGGGTATCAGGAGCCCTTCACCATATATTTT,CASSRGYQEPFTIYF
TRBV7-3,-,-,TRBJ2-3,TGTGCCAGCAGCCTAGATGGGAGGTTCACAGATACGCAGTATTTT,CASSLDGRFTDTQYF
TRBV20-1,many,-,TRBJ2-7,TGCAGTGCTAGACCAATTCACCGGGGAACAGGATACGAGCAGTACTTC,CSARPIHRGTGYEQYF
TRBV5-1,many,TRBD1,TRBJ1-1,TGCGCCAGCAGCTTGGCGTCAGGGGGAGCTGAAGCTTTCTTT,CASSLASGGAEAFF
TRBV12-3/TRBV12-4,-,-,TRBJ1-6,TGTGCCAGCAGCTATTTGTTAGAGGCTAATTCACCCCTCCACTTT,CASSYLLEANSPLHF
TRBV2,few,-,TRBJ2-1,TGTGCCAGCACCTTTCTAACCCCGGGACATCATGAGCAGTTCTTC,CASTFLTPGHHEQFF
TRBV7-9,-,-,TRBJ2-3,TGTGCCAGCAGACCTTCTCATGCAGATACGCAGTATTTT,CASRPSHADTQYF
TRBV12-3/TRBV12-4,-,TRBD2,TRBJ2-2,TGTGCCAGCAGCCTGGGGCTAGCGGGAGGGCCAGGGGAGCTGTTTTTT,CASSLGLAGGPGELFF
TRBV6-5,-,-,TRBJ1-3,TGTGCCAGCAGTTACAAGGGAACTGGAAACACCATATATTTT,CASSYKGTGNTIYF
TRBV29-1,-,-,TRBJ2-7,TGCAGCATTGGAAGGGTGGGTCCTACCGAGCAGTACTTC,CSIGRVGPTEQYF
TRBV5-6,many,TRBD1,TRBJ1-2,TGTGCCAGCAGCTCTGACAGGGGGCCCAACTATGGCTACACCTTC,CASSSDRGPNYGYTF
TRBV7-9,many,-,TRBJ2-3,TGTGCCAGCAGCTTGGCGGAGGGAGCAGATACGCAGTATTTT,CASSLAEGADTQYF
TRBV9,many,-,TRBJ1-1,TGTGCCAGCAGCGAGGAGAACACTGAAGCTTTCTTT,CASSEENTEAFF
TRBV7-9,many,-,TRBJ1-2,TGTGCCAGCAGCTTAGGTGTGGGCGCGGTCTCTGGCTACACCTTC,CASSLGVGAVSGYTF
TRBV6-6,many,-,TRBJ1-1,TGTGCCAGCAGTCCACCGACAGCGAACACTGAAGCTTTCTTT,CASSPPTANTEAFF
TRBV5-1,many,-,TRBJ1-1,TGCGCCAGCAGGCAAGGGAATGTAGCTTTCTTT,CASRQGNVAFF
TRBV2,few,TRBD1,TRBJ2-1,TGTGCCAGCAGTGAATGGATAGGGGGCCTTCGTGCGGATGAGCAGTTCTTC,CASSEWIGGLRADEQFF
TRBV7-9,-,TRBD2,TRBJ2-3,TGTGCCAGCAGCTCCCGGGACTACTTTACAGATACGCAGTATTTT,CASSSRDYFTDTQYF
TRBV6-2/TRBV6-3,many,-,TRBJ2-2,TGTGCCAGCAGTTCCGGACTGCGGAACACCGGGGAGCTGTTTTTT,CASSSGLRNTGELFF